These 3 T cell receptor beta chains came from one sample sequenced in a study of blood T cell repertoires in COVID-19. The method was immunoSEQ multiplex PCR; TCRdb's version includes in-frame clones alone and lacks a portion of them. The sample includes roughly 80,000 clones, around 86% seen only once; the top ten take 27%. Sequencing input: peripheral blood. Receptors originate from a human donor in a cohort sampled during active COVID-19.

V and J are TRBV18 and TRBJ1-6, with 9 bases fitting TRBD1. The V segment lost 6 bases and the J segment 7 bases; nucleotides outside the gene matches: 4. CDR3 length equals 14 residues. Germline CDR1 is KGHSH and CDR2 is LQKENI. Written as DNA, the CDR3 is TGTGCCAGCTCCGGACAGGGGAACAATTCACCCCTCCACTTT. It encodes CASSGQGNNSPLHF.

This clone has a handful of counts. The identical CDR3 is also encoded by other nucleotide sequences in the sample. This chain connects TRBV5-1 to TRBJ1-3; unclear D gene. Trimming removed 0 bases from V and 1 base from J, with 5 bases in between. The CDR3 length is 14 residues. In germline, CDR1 is SGHRS, CDR2 YFSETQ. The CDR3 sequence is CASSLGSSGNTIYF. CDR3 bases: TGCGCCAGCAGCTTGGGTAGTTCTGGAAACACCATATATTTT. Full variable domain (outside the CDR3, taken from reference TRBV5-1 and TRBJ1-3): KAGVTQTPRYLIKTRGQQVTLSCSPISGHRSVSWYQQTPGQGLQFLFEYFSETQRNKGNFPGRFSGRQFSNSRSEMNVSTLELGDSALYLCASSLGSSGNTIYFGEGSWLTVV.

Written as DNA, the CDR3 is TGTGCCAGCAGCTCGGCGGGGGGGCCAGGGACCCAGTACTTC. It yields the protein CASSSAGGPGTQYF. The chain uses TRBV5-5 and TRBJ2-5, with 9 bases identical to TRBD2. CDR1 SGHKS and CDR2 YYEKEE come from the germline V gene (reference sequence). Trimming at V came to 3 bases and at J to 7 bases, leaving 7 bases not matched to a gene. The CDR3 spans 14 residues.